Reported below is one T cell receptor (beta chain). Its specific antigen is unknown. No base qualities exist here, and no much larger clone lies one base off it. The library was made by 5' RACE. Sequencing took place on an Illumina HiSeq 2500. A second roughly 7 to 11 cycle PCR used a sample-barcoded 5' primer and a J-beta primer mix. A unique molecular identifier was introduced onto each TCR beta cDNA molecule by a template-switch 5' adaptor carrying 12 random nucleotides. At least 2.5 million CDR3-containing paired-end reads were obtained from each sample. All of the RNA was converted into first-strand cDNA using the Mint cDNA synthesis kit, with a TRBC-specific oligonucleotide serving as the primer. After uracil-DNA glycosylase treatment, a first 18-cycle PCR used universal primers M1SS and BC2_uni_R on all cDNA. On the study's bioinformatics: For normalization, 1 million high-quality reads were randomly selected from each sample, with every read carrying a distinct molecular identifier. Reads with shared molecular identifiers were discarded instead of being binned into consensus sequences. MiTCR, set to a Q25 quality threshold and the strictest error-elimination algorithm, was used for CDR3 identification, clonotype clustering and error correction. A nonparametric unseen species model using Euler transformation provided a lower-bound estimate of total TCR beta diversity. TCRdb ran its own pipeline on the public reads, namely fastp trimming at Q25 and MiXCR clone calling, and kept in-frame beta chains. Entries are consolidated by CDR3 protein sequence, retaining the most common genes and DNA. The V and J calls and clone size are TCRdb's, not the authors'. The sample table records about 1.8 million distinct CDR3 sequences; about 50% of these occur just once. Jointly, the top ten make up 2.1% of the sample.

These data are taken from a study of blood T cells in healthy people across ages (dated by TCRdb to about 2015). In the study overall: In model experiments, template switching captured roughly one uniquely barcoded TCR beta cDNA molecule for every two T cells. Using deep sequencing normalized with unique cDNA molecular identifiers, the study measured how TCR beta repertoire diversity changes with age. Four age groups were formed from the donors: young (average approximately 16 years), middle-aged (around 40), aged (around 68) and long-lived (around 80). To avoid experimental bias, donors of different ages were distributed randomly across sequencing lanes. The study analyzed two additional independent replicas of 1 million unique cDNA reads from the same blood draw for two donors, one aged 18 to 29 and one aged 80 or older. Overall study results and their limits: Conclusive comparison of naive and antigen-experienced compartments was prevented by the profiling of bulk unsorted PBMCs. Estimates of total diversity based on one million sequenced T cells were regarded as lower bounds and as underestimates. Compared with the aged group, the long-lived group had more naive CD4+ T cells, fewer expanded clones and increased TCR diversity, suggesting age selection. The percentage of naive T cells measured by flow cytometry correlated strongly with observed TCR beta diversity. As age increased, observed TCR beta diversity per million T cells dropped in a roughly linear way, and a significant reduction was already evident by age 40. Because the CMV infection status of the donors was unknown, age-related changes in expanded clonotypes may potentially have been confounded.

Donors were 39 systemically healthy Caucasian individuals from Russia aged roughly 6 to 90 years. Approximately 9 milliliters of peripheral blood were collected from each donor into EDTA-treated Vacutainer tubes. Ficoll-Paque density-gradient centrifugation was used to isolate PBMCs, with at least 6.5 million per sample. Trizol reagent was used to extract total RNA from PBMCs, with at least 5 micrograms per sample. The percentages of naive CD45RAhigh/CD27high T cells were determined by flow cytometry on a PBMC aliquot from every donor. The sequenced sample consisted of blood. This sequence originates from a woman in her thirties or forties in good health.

The CDR3 protein: CASSKLRATDTQYF. In nucleotide form, the sequence is TGCGCCAGCAGCAAGCTAAGGGCCACAGATACGCAGTATTTT. Here the chain combines TRBV5-1 and TRBJ2-3, with the D segment identity uncertain. Trimming takes 4 bases from V and 2 bases from J, and the germline ends sit 11 bases apart. From its cysteine to its phenylalanine, the CDR3 spans 14 amino acids. Just the 42-base CDR3 DNA is kept, in frame starting at base 1. The germline V gene specifies SGHRS as CDR1 and YFSETQ as CDR2.